These T cell receptor beta chains were read from a single sample in a study of immune evolution from preneoplasia to lung adenocarcinoma. Generated by immunoSEQ multiplex PCR, the TCRdb table keeps only in-frame clones and is missing some. The data contain 2,500 to 3,500 clones, less than 90% of them singletons. The material sequenced was FFPE adjacent normal lung tissue. These receptors originate from a middle-aged person with lung adenocarcinoma. CDR3s include the opening cysteine and the closing phenylalanine or tryptophan.

>TRBV5-4|TRBJ1-6
CASSLGGASGSPLHF
>TRBV29-1|TRBJ2-7
CSIRRGQGGEQYF
>TRBV5-1|TRBJ2-7
CASSLRPTGDGEQYF
>TRBV27|TRBJ2-1
CASKPGRRSYNEQFF
>TRBV7-3|TRBJ2-3
CASSLMGQGADTQYF
>TRBV6-5|TRBJ1-2
CASRQGHYGYTF
>TRBV7-8|TRBJ2-2
CASSPGTGGAVGTGELFF
>TRBV4-3|TRBJ2-3
CASSRSAGISGDTQYF
>TRBV19|TRBJ2-2
CASSIGPNTGELFF
>TRBV29-1|TRBJ2-3
CSVTEQGRIRDTQYF
>TRBV7-9|TRBJ1-2
CASSLQASYGYTF
>TRBV27|TRBJ2-7
CASSYREAPYEQYF
>TRBV9|TRBJ1-3
CASSALGSGNTIYF
>TRBV11-2|TRBJ2-7
CASSLQLSYEQYF
>TRBV7-9|TRBJ1-2
CASSLELLGYGYTF
>TRBV6-5|TRBJ2-5
CASSFTGGAKVETQYF
>TRBV29-1|TRBJ1-2
CSVGGEHGYTF
>TRBV30|TRBJ1-2
CAWSEQGYYGYTF